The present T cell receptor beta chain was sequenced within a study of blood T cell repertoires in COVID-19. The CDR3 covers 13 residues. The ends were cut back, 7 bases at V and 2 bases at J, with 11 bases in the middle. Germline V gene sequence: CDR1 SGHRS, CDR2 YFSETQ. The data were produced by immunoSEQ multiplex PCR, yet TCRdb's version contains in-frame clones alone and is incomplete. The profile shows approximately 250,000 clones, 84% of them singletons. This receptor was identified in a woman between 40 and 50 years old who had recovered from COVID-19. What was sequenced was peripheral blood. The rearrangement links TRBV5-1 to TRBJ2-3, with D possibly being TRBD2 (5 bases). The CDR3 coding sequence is TGCGCCAGCGCCCCGGGATACACAGATACGCAGTATTTT. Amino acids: CASAPGYTDTQYF.